These 19 T cell receptor beta chains originate from one sample sequenced in a study of cytomegalovirus exposure and HLA in healthy donors (dated by TCRdb to about 2017). Library preparation was by the immunoSEQ multiplex PCR assay. The multiplex PCR relied on a mix of 60 forward primers for TCR Vbeta segments and 13 reverse primers for TCR Jbeta segments. TCRdb took over this immuneACCESS table, retaining in-frame rearrangements with V and J assigned. Such tables are incomplete; in checked studies, under half of the missing clones stem from an unresolved V gene, and the remainder is unexplained. This sample has over 100,000 clones in its table, and 75% to 85% of those were observed once. The ten biggest clones cover about 3% of the sample. Sequences were obtained from PBMCs. These receptors were collected from a woman in her late teens or twenties in good health and CMV-seropositive.

The chain is built from TRBV7-7 and TRBJ2-2; possible D gene TRBD2, 5 bases. Trimming cost V 11 bases and J 0 bases, with 10 bases left between them. CDR3 length: 13 amino acids. The germline V gene has CDR1 SSHAT and CDR2 FNYEAQ (reference sequence). The CDR3 nucleotides are TGTGCCGTACAGCGGTCGAACACCGGGGAGCTGTTTTTT. Its translation is CAVQRSNTGELFF.

In this sample, this clone turned up a few times. The rearrangement links TRBV19 to TRBJ2-2; D is possibly TRBD2 (6 bases). Germline values: CDR1 LNHDA, CDR2 SQIVND (reference sequence). The CDR3 spans 14 residues. Trimming shortened V by 3 bases and J by 5 bases, and 10 bases separated the two germline ends. The CDR3 loop is CASSIQEGTGELFF. CDR3 DNA: TGTGCCAGTAGTATCCAGGAGGGGACCGGGGAGCTGTTTTTT. The full variable domain, its missing parts supplied by reference TRBV19 and TRBJ2-2, is DGGITQSPKYLFRKEGQNVTLSCEQNLNHDAMYWYRQDPGQGLRLIYYSQIVNDFQKGDIAEGYSVSREKKESFPLTVTSAQKNPTAFYLCASSIQEGTGELFFGEGSRLTVL.

The chain is built from TRBV19 and TRBJ1-5, with D possibly TRBD1 on 6 matching bases. The CDR3 spans 16 residues. The germline V and J ends were trimmed by 10 bases and 3 bases, with 22 bases remaining between them. Germline V gives CDR1 LNHDA, CDR2 SQIVND (reference sequence). DNA of the CDR3: TGTGCCACCGAGGGGTCCGACAGGTGGTTCAATCAGCCCCAGCATTTT. It specifies CATEGSDRWFNQPQHF.

The J gene is TRBJ2-5, the V gene TRBV11-2, with D tentatively TRBD2 (6 bases). CDR1 is SGHAT, CDR2 FQNNGV, per germline. CDR3 length: 15 amino acids. The ends were cut back, 7 bases at V and 2 bases at J, with 17 bases in the middle. The CDR3 sequence: CASTLLAVGQETQYF. The DNA of the CDR3 is TGTGCCAGCACCCTGTTAGCGGTGGGGCAAGAGACCCAGTACTTC.

J is TRBJ1-1 and V is TRBV27, with 9 bases aligning to TRBD1. Germline assignment: CDR1 MNHEY and CDR2 SMNVEV (reference sequence). The CDR3 has 15 amino acids. The V gene end was trimmed by 7 bases and the J gene end by 0 bases; junction bases not matched to a gene: 6. CDR3 sequence reads: CASNPTGGVNTEAFF. CDR3 DNA sequence: TGTGCCAGCAATCCTACAGGGGGCGTGAACACTGAAGCTTTCTTT.

The rearrangement joins TRBV7-9 to TRBJ1-3; 7 nucleotides line up with TRBD1. Germline trimming cut 3 bases from V and 4 bases from J; bases unmatched to any gene: 6. Germline assignment: CDR1 SEHNR and CDR2 FQNEAQ (reference sequence). This CDR3 comprises 15 residues. DNA of the CDR3: TGTGCCAGCAGCTTGGAGGGGGCGCGAGGAAACACCATATATTTT. It is translated as CASSLEGARGNTIYF.

The V and J genes are TRBV5-4 and TRBJ2-2; D gene ambiguous. From germline, CDR1 is SGHNT and CDR2 YYREEE (reference sequence). The CDR3 has 13 amino acids. The V end lost 1 base, the J end lost 6 bases, and 7 bases lay between the germline ends. The CDR3 DNA sequence: TGTGCCAGCAGCTTGAAGCTCGCCGGGGAGCTGTTTTTT. Translating it yields CASSLKLAGELFF.

This clone has a handful of counts. The chain uses TRBV5-1 and TRBJ2-1; TRBD2 matches at 13 bases. The V segment lost 0 bases and the J segment 6 bases; nucleotides outside the gene matches: 9. Germline lookup yields CDR1 SGHRS and CDR2 YFSETQ. This CDR3 region has 18 residues. The CDR3 bases are TGCGCCAGCAGCTTGGATGTGGGACTAGCGGGGACAGGCAATGAGCAGTTCTTC. This gives the protein CASSLDVGLAGTGNEQFF.

This clone was found a few times. This sequence joins TRBV25-1 and TRBJ1-3; the D gene is possibly TRBD1 (6 bases). Germline V gene data show CDR1 as MGHDK and CDR2 as SYGVNS. The CDR3 has 16 residues. V shed 3 bases and J shed 2 bases, with 14 bases lying between them. CDR3 in DNA: TGTGCCAGCAGTGATAAACCAGGGGAAACTGGAAACACCATATATTTT. Protein product: CASSDKPGETGNTIYF.

This clone showed up just once. In DNA, the CDR3 is TGTGCCAGCAGCCCGGGACAGGGTGAGGTGGAACTGTTTTTT. Translated, it gives CASSPGQGEVELFF. The rearrangement joins TRBV7-6 to TRBJ1-4; 9 bases map to TRBD1. J was trimmed by 12 bases and V by 5 bases; bases with no gene match: 10. The germline gives CDR1 SGHVS, CDR2 FNYEAQ. This CDR3 has 14 residues.

V is TRBV19 and J is TRBJ2-7; D is unclear. The germline CDR1 and CDR2 sequences are LNHDA and SQIVND (reference sequence). V was cut by 3 bases and J by 1 base, with 10 bases left in between. The CDR3 sequence is 14 residues long. This CDR3 reads CASSIPGPSYEQYF. The CDR3 nucleotides are TGTGCCAGTAGTATCCCCGGTCCTTCCTACGAGCAGTACTTC.

The chain combines TRBV6-1 with TRBJ2-5; 7 nucleotides agree with TRBD2. CDR1 is MNHNS, CDR2 SASEGT, per germline. The CDR3 contains 14 residues. The junction had 1 base not matched to a gene; V was cut back by 3 bases and J by 0 bases. CDR3 sequence (DNA): TGTGCCAGCAGTGAGCGGGGGTACCAAGAGACCCAGTACTTC. Translation: CASSERGYQETQYF.

The chain is built from TRBV9 and TRBJ1-3; 8 positions agree with TRBD1. The CDR3 runs to 15 residues. CDR1 and CDR2 from the germline V gene are SGDLS and YYNGEE. Unmatched junction bases numbered 4, after V lost 3 bases and J lost 2 bases. Here the CDR3 reads CASSAGTGPGNTIYF. The DNA for the CDR3 is TGTGCCAGCAGCGCCGGGACAGGCCCTGGAAACACCATATATTTT.

The V gene is TRBV28, the J gene TRBJ2-3, with 9 bases identical to TRBD2. V lost 1 base to trimming and J lost 4 bases; unmatched junction nucleotides: 15. This CDR3 region has 19 residues. Per germline, CDR1 MDHEN and CDR2 SYDVKM. Here the CDR3 reads CASSLSRLAEGVVADTQYF. The CDR3 DNA reads TGTGCCAGCAGTTTATCACGACTAGCGGAGGGGGTGGTTGCAGATACGCAGTATTTT.

V is TRBV6-5 and J is TRBJ1-4, with a tentative D call TRBD1 (6 bases). V was shortened by 5 bases and J by 5 bases, with 12 bases between the two germline ends. The CDR3 length is 14 residues. Germline V gene lookup returns CDR1 MNHEY and CDR2 SVGAGI. The CDR3, as DNA: TGTGCCAGCAGTCAACGACAGGAAAATGAAAAACTGTTTTTT. Protein product: CASSQRQENEKLFF.

The chain uses TRBV9 and TRBJ2-3, with D perhaps TRBD2 (5 bases). CDR1 SGDLS and CDR2 YYNGEE come from the germline V gene. V lost 0 bases and J lost 0, with 5 bases in between. The CDR3 contains 14 residues. The CDR3 loop is CASSVGTSTDTQYF. The CDR3 region has the DNA TGTGCCAGCAGCGTAGGGACTAGCACAGATACGCAGTATTTT.

The chain recombines TRBV11-2 with TRBJ2-5; D not certain. The CDR3 has 13 amino acids. Germline V gives CDR1 SGHAT, CDR2 FQNNGV. V was shortened by 6 bases and J by 4 bases, with 12 bases between the two germline ends. This CDR3 is CASSPEPGETQYF. CDR3 bases: TGTGCCAGCAGTCCGGAGCCCGGAGAGACCCAGTACTTC.

This chain's CDR3 is CASSSGQGATEAFF. The CDR3, as DNA: TGTGCCAGCAGTTCGGGACAGGGGGCGACTGAAGCTTTCTTT. This rearrangement joins TRBV27 to TRBJ1-1, with 12 bases lining up with TRBD1. Germline trimming cut 4 bases from V and 5 bases from J; bases unmatched to any gene: 2. This CDR3 contains 14 residues. The germline V gene has CDR1 MNHEY and CDR2 SMNVEV (reference sequence).

Remarks on this clone: Other DNA sequences from this sample encode an identical CDR3 as well. This chain connects TRBV5-1 to TRBJ2-3; TRBD2 might be the D (6 bases). The germline V gene encodes CDR1 SGHRS and CDR2 YFSETQ. The CDR3 length is 12 residues. Trimming removed 1 base at V and 6 bases at J, with 6 bases between. The CDR3 protein is CASSLRGDTQYF. The CDR3 DNA is TGCGCCAGCAGCTTGCGGGGGGATACGCAGTATTTT.